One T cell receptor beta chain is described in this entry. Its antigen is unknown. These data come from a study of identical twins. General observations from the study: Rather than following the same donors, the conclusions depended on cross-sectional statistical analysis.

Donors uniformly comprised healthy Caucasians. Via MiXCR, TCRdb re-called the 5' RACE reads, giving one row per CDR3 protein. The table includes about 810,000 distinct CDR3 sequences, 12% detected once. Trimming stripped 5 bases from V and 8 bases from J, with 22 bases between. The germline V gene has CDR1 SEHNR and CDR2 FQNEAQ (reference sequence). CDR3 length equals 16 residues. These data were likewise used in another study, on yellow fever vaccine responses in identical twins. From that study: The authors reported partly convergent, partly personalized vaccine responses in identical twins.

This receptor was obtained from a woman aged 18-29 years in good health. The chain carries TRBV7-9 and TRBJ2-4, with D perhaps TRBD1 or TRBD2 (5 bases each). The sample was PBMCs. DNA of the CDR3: TGTGCCAGCAGCCGGCGCCCTGGGGGAGTTGAAGACATTCAGTACTTC. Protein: CASSRRPGGVEDIQYF.